This T cell receptor (beta chain) came from a study of blood T cell repertoires in COVID-19. For the study at large: Italy, Spain and the United States were the sources of the convalescent and acute COVID-19 samples. Sample material is recorded as cDNA or gDNA derived from T cells, B-cell-depleted T cells, or PBMCs.

This clone has a handful of counts. The authors' processing: Estimates of nucleated cell counts were drawn from the amplification of reference gene primers. Some clones are missing from TCRdb's copy, which holds only in-frame ones; the method was immunoSEQ multiplex PCR. The V and J calls and the clone size are those of that table, but D and trimming were determined from the DNA. The table records tens of thousands of clones, 75% to 85% of them present only once. The CDR3 has 15 residues. Germline loops: CDR1 GTSNPN, CDR2 SVGIG (reference sequence). J lost 6 bases, V lost 2 bases, and 5 bases had no gene match.

Material for sequencing was peripheral blood. The TCR was taken from a human donor in a cohort sampled during active COVID-19. The chain carries TRBV30 and TRBJ1-5; TRBD1 agrees at 12 bases. CDR3 DNA sequence: TGTGCCTGGAGTAAGGGACAGGGGGCGGGTCAGCCCCAGCATTTT. This codes for CAWSKGQGAGQPQHF. Full variable domain (missing parts from reference TRBV30 and TRBJ1-5): SQTIHQWPATLVQPVGSPLSLECTVEGTSNPNLYWYRQAAGRGLQLLFYSVGIGQISSEVPQNLSASRPQDRQFILSSKKLLLSDSGFYLCAWSKGQGAGQPQHFGDGTRLSIL.